Listed below are T cell receptor beta chains from one sample, sequenced in a study of beta chain features in type 1 diabetes. Repertoires were generated with immunoSEQ multiplex PCR, while TCRdb's copy carries only in-frame clones and drops some. The sample yields over 150,000 clones, 7.8% seen once. The sample comprised central memory CD4+ T cells from blood. Receptors were obtained from a woman in her thirties or forties with type 1 diabetes. The CDR3 runs from the conserved cysteine through the conserved F or W. D genes are given only for firm matches. Not every row has a clone size; where given, it reads once, few, many or a size class.

CDR3 DNA	CDR3 protein	D gene	V gene	clone size	J gene
TGTGCCAGCAGCCATCCCAGTTCCGAGCAGTACTTC	CASSHPSSEQYF	NA	TRBV7-6	NA	TRBJ2-7
TGTGCCAGCGATACGGGAAGCTATGGCTACACCTTC	CASDTGSYGYTF	NA	TRBV6-6	few	TRBJ1-2
TGTGCCAGCAGCTTAAAACAGGGCGGGGAGCTGTTTTTT	CASSLKQGGELFF	NA	TRBV7-2	few	TRBJ2-2
TGTGCCAGCAGCTTAGAGTCCCGGGGACACTTGAACACTGAAGCTTTCTTT	CASSLESRGHLNTEAFF	NA	TRBV13	many	TRBJ1-1
TGCAGTGCAGTCGAGGCGGGAGTGTTTTTT	CSAVEAGVFF	NA	TRBV20-1	few	TRBJ1-4
TGTGCCAGCTCCCAAACTAGCGGGGTTGAGCAGTTCTTC	CASSQTSGVEQFF	TRBD2	TRBV18	few	TRBJ2-1
TGCGCCAGCAGCCTAAGATTTCCCCTAGACGACACTGAAGCTTTCTTT	CASSLRFPLDDTEAFF	NA	TRBV4-3	NA	TRBJ1-1
TGTGCCAGCAGTTCGGGACAGGGAACTTATGGCTACACCTTC	CASSSGQGTYGYTF	TRBD1	TRBV28	NA	TRBJ1-2
TGTGCCAGCAGCTACTCCGGGACTAGCGGGACCCTTAACGAGCAGTACTTC	CASSYSGTSGTLNEQYF	TRBD2	TRBV7-2	few	TRBJ2-7
TGCGCCAGCAGTCAACCCGGATCCGGGACTAACACCGGGGAGCTGTTTTTT	CASSQPGSGTNTGELFF	NA	TRBV23-1	few	TRBJ2-2
TGTGCCATCAGTGAGTCGGTCGGGAGTTTAGTTAATGAGCAGTTCTTC	CAISESVGSLVNEQFF	NA	TRBV10-3	NA	TRBJ2-1
TGTGCCTGGGCTACAGGGGGCGGTGAGCAGTACTTC	CAWATGGGEQYF	TRBD1	TRBV30	few	TRBJ2-7
TGCGCCAGCAAAGGCAGGAATGAGCAGTTCTTC	CASKGRNEQFF	NA	TRBV4-3	NA	TRBJ2-1
TGCGCCAGCAGTCCCGGGACAGCCAATTCACCCCTCCACTTT	CASSPGTANSPLHF	TRBD1	TRBV5-1	NA	TRBJ1-6
TGCGCCAGCAGCATCTCGACCGGGACAGGGTACGAGCAGTACTTC	CASSISTGTGYEQYF	TRBD1	TRBV5-1	NA	TRBJ2-7
TGTGCCTGGAGTCCACCGGGTCTAGCAGCTGCCACCGGGGAGCTGTTTTTT	CAWSPPGLAAATGELFF	NA	TRBV30	few	TRBJ2-2
TGTGCCAGCACCAGGGACACGAACACTGAAGCTTTCTTT	CASTRDTNTEAFF	NA	TRBV7-9	few	TRBJ1-1
TGTGCCAGCCATCAAACAGGGGCAGATACGCAGTATTTT	CASHQTGADTQYF	TRBD1	TRBV19	many	TRBJ2-3
TGTGCCAGCAGCCTAAGACCCGACAGCTCCTACACCTTC	CASSLRPDSSYTF	NA	TRBV7-3	few	TRBJ1-2
TGTGCCAGCAGCTTGGATCCTCAGGGGAATCAGCCCCAGCATTTT	CASSLDPQGNQPQHF	NA	TRBV5-4	NA	TRBJ1-5
TGTGCCAGCAGTGCAACCGACTCGGCTTTCTTT	CASSATDSAFF	NA	TRBV2	NA	TRBJ1-1
TGCAGCGGGGGACAGACCTACGAGCAGTACTTC	CSGGQTYEQYF	TRBD1	TRBV29-1	NA	TRBJ2-7
TGTGCCAGCAGCTTGTGGACAGGGCCCTACGAGCAGTACTTC	CASSLWTGPYEQYF	TRBD1	TRBV7-2	many	TRBJ2-7
TGTGCCAGCACCCTTAGTGGGAACACTGAAGCTTTCTTT	CASTLSGNTEAFF	NA	TRBV4-2	few	TRBJ1-1